Sequencing of this T cell receptor beta chain was carried out in a study of response to subunit inactivated influenza vaccine. This clonotype was observed a handful of times. TCRdb recomputed calls from the RT-PCR reads with MiXCR, one row per CDR3 protein. The sample has 590,000 or so distinct CDR3 sequences, less than 15% seen once; the top ten hold less than 9%. The material sequenced was PBMCs from blood, taken 14 days before vaccination. The clonotype was recovered from a man aged 45-60 years who received an inactivated influenza vaccine.

The CDR3: CASNRDSHTREQYF. The CDR3 DNA follows: TGTGCCAGCAATCGGGACTCTCATACTAGGGAGCAGTACTTC. The chain employs TRBV6-1 and TRBJ2-7, with D perhaps TRBD2 (6 bases). Germline CDR1 and CDR2: MNHNS and SASEGT. This CDR3 is built from 14 residues. Trimming shortened V by 7 bases and J by 7 bases, and 20 bases separated the two germline ends.